This is a list of T cell receptor beta chains from one sample in a study of shared clonotypes between healthy human individuals. The table came from immunoSEQ multiplex PCR; TCRdb's copy has only in-frame clones and leaves some out. The sample consists of millions of clones, 90% to 95% of them appearing once. Sequenced material: naive CD4+ T cells sorted from blood. Source of these receptors: a man younger than 35 in good health. Each CDR3 is given without its conserved first and last residue.

cdr3_aa,v_call
ASSLVGQSYEQY,TRBV5-1
ASRGTSNTEAF,TRBV10-2
ASSLVGSYGTDTQY,TRBV5-1
ASKASSGANVLT,TRBV19
ASSLAAPDRGYEQY,TRBV5-1
ASSERGGLAGTKNIQY,TRBV2
ASSLLWLAGEIGLNEQF,TRBV13
ASSLAAGAAQPQH,TRBV7-9
ASSLVASNTEAF,TRBV7-6
ASSLGRANTGELF,TRBV7-2
ASREQGGGNTEAF,TRBV2
ASSIETGGYGYT,TRBV19
ASSYAHIQY,TRBV6-5
ASSLGQATNEKLF,TRBV5-4
ASSFSGAGDQETQY,TRBV13
ASSPTGIHEQY,TRBV18
ASRSNQGQGNHEQY,TRBV12-2
ASSGRREDTYNEQF,TRBV4-2
ASSIVGNTDTQY,TRBV19
ASGGGKIQPYEQY,TRBV5-8
ASRGGQNYEQY,TRBV5-1
ASSLAGTAYEQY,TRBV11-2
SVYGLAGSQQY,TRBV29-1
ASGTGDYGYT,TRBV5-1
ASSHGRGTDTQY,TRBV14
ASSKAGGAWETQY,TRBV14
ASSVGTTQY,TRBV9
ASSPSGGSRETQY,TRBV28
ASSIGGTISYEQY,TRBV19
ASSYSAVVYTEAF,TRBV6-5
ASGTGGGIVQY,TRBV19
ASSLHLGTSGTEQF,TRBV7-9
TSSQEVIRSPTSSGANVLT,TRBV1
ASSQGTGGEKLF,TRBV6-5
ASSLQDRGKTEAF,TRBV5-1
ASSLVSGRVDTQY,TRBV7-9
ASSQDLAGGTSTDTQY,TRBV4-2
AWNQRGGTDTQY,TRBV30
ASTQTGIPGGYT,TRBV19
ASSLVGGALRYEQY,TRBV7-8
ASSQDGGTGELF,TRBV5-1
ASTAGHGETQY,TRBV9
ASSASGLYNEQF,TRBV9
ASSDVGPFEKLF,TRBV6-1
ASKSPGTDTQY,TRBV6-5
ASSFGASSPPIGTQY,TRBV7-2
ASSPPRQDNTGELF,TRBV28
ASSRIPEETQY,TRBV5-1
ASSLVLGNGEKLF,TRBV5-1
ASSLGQGSTYEQY,TRBV5-8
ASSIPGRGVYGYT,TRBV19
ASSLRDRGTGELF,TRBV5-6